Presented here are 2 T cell receptor beta chains from one specimen sequenced in a study of human T cells and chemical hapten exposure (dated by TCRdb to the early 2020s). Library preparation attached unique molecular identifiers to individual cDNA molecules for quantitative, reproducible TCR counting. The public sequencing data were trimmed at Q25 with fastp and processed into clonotypes with MiXCR by TCRdb, which kept only in-frame beta chains. Each entry merges the rows of one CDR3 protein and shows their most common DNA and genes. Here the sample has about 120,000 distinct CDR3 sequences; over 7.5% occur a single time. 1.2% to 1.5% of the sample comes from the top ten. Total RNA was extracted from unfractionated whole blood collected in Tempus Blood RNA tubes. The source material was whole blood. The receptors were gathered from a human donor in good health. Some clones in this sample may be carry-over from other donors' samples. Donor details come from another sample of the same person, matched by shared clones.

The table lists this clonotype with many counts. The rearrangement uses TRBV9 and TRBJ2-7; a possible D gene is TRBD1 (6 bases). The V end was cut by 2 bases, the J end by 1 base, with 22 bases between. CDR1 and CDR2 from the germline V gene are SGDLS and YYNGEE. The CDR3 contains 18 residues. The CDR3 loop is CASSVSPSTGSVSYEQYF. CDR3 coding DNA: TGTGCCAGCAGCGTTTCCCCTTCCACAGGGAGTGTATCCTACGAGCAGTACTTC.

The J gene is TRBJ2-3, the V gene TRBV5-1; D is uncertain. CDR1 is SGHRS and CDR2 is YFSETQ in the germline V gene. The ends were cut back, 0 bases at V and 0 bases at J, with 8 bases in the middle. This CDR3 has 15 amino acids. The CDR3 reads CASSLVGFSTDTQYF. The CDR3 nucleotides read TGCGCCAGCAGCTTGGTTGGGTTTAGCACAGATACGCAGTATTTT. The variable domain in full, completed from reference TRBV5-1 and TRBJ2-3, reads KAGVTQTPRYLIKTRGQQVTLSCSPISGHRSVSWYQQTPGQGLQFLFEYFSETQRNKGNFPGRFSGRQFSNSRSEMNVSTLELGDSALYLCASSLVGFSTDTQYFGPGTRLTVL.